The rows below give T cell receptor beta chains drawn from one sample of a study of T-cell memory formation after mild COVID-19. TCRdb used MiXCR to reprocess the 5' RACE reads, holding one entry per CDR3 protein. The sample lists about 190,000 distinct CDR3 sequences, around 18% occurring once. Sequencing was done on a sample of PBMCs or a T cell subset sorted from them (not recorded which). All receptors derive from an adult woman who had mild COVID-19 (a few samples of this study predate the infection). Cell type and time point are not known. The CDR3 runs from the conserved cysteine through the conserved F or W. D genes are given only for firm matches. Expanded clones are given a class, and other clones once, few, many or no size at all.

V gene,J gene,clone size,D gene,CDR3 protein,CDR3 DNA
TRBV3-1,TRBJ1-5,few,TRBD1,CASSQNRGQPQHF,TGTGCCAGCAGCCAAAACAGGGGTCAGCCCCAGCATTTT
TRBV29-1,TRBJ2-5,-,-,CSVEVPLDGETQYF,TGCAGCGTTGAAGTCCCCCTTGATGGGGAGACCCAGTACTTC
TRBV4-1,TRBJ1-2,few,-,CASSQDSFTYGYTF,TGCGCCAGCAGCCAGGACAGCTTTACCTATGGCTACACCTTC
TRBV12-3/TRBV12-4,TRBJ2-2,-,-,CASSLMENTGELFF,TGTGCCAGCAGTTTGATGGAAAACACCGGGGAGCTGTTTTTT
TRBV20-1,TRBJ1-1,many,-,CSARRSTEAFF,TGCAGTGCTAGACGATCCACTGAAGCTTTCTTT
TRBV2,TRBJ2-7,-,-,CASSEDRSHEQYF,TGTGCCAGCAGTGAAGACAGAAGCCACGAGCAGTACTTC
TRBV12-3/TRBV12-4,TRBJ1-5,few,-,CASSSGSYYQPQHF,TGTGCCAGCAGTTCCGGGTCTTACTATCAGCCCCAGCATTTT
TRBV5-1,TRBJ2-2,few,TRBD1,CASSKRGGYDTGELFF,TGCGCCAGCAGCAAGAGAGGGGGCTATGACACCGGGGAGCTGTTTTTT
TRBV9,TRBJ2-2,few,-,CASSVVPGATGELFF,TGTGCCAGCAGCGTAGTGCCAGGGGCCACAGGGGAGCTGTTTTTT
TRBV27,TRBJ2-2,-,-,CASSVNTGELFF,TGTGCCAGCAGTGTTAACACCGGGGAGCTGTTTTTT
TRBV5-1,TRBJ1-2,-,-,CASSLEQGSGYTF,TGCGCCAGCAGCTTGGAACAGGGAAGTGGCTACACCTTC
TRBV7-9,TRBJ2-3,-,-,CASSLERVTDTQYF,TGTGCCAGCAGCTTAGAGCGGGTCACAGATACGCAGTATTTT